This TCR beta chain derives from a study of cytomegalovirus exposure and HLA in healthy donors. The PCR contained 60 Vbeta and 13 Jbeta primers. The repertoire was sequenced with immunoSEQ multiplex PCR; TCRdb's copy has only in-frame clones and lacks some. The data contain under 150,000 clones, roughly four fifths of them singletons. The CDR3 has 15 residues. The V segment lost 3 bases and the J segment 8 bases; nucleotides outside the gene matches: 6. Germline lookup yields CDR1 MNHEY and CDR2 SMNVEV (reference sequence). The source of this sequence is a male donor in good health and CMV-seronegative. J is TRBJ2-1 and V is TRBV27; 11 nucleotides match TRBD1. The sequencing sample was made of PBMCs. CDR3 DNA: TGTGCCAGCAGTTTTGGGACAGGGGGTTTCTATGAGCAGTTCTTC. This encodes CASSFGTGGFYEQFF.